The 23 T cell receptor beta chains in this list originate from one sample, sequenced in a study of follicular helper T cells after annual influenza vaccination. The method was immunoSEQ multiplex PCR; TCRdb's version includes in-frame clones alone and lacks a portion of them. The sample lists about 7,800 clones, around 78% seen once, with less than 2% in the top ten. Time point in this sample: 2014-2015 season, 7 days after vaccination. Here the sequenced sample was CXCR5+ CD38- circulating T follicular helper cells from blood, taken 7 days after influenza vaccination. Subset denoted: circulating Tfh, non-naive CD4+CXCR5+PD-1+ (ICOS+CD38+ or ICOS-CD38-). All receptors come from an adult who received the influenza vaccine.

The chain employs TRBV18 and TRBJ2-3, with a weak D call TRBD2 (5 bases). V was clipped by 3 bases and J by 4 bases, with 11 bases between them. This CDR3 is built from 14 residues. CDR1 and CDR2 (germline): KGHSH, LQKENI. This CDR3 is CASSPFLGADTQYF. CDR3 bases: TGTGCCAGCTCACCCTTTCTGGGAGCAGATACGCAGTATTTT. Full variable domain (missing parts from reference TRBV18 and TRBJ2-3): NAGVMQNPRHLVRRRGQEARLRCSPMKGHSHVYWYRQLPEEGLKFMVYLQKENIIDESGMPKERFSAEFPKEGPSILRIQQVVRGDSAAYFCASSPFLGADTQYFGPGTRLTVL.

This clone was seen a handful of times. The chain combines TRBV6-5 with TRBJ1-6, with D possibly matching TRBD1 (5 bases). V lost 4 bases and J 7 bases, leaving 11 bases between the germline ends. This CDR3 region has 14 residues. Germline-derived CDR1 and CDR2 are MNHEY and SVGAGI. In nucleotides, the CDR3 is TGTGCCAGCAGTTCGGACATCTCCAATTCACCCCTCCACTTT. Translation gives CASSSDISNSPLHF.

The CDR3 loop reads CASSYGTKYEQYF. CDR3 nucleotides: TGTGCCAGCTCATACGGGACTAAATACGAGCAGTACTTC. V and J are TRBV18 and TRBJ2-7; TRBD2 matches at 7 bases. The CDR3 is 13 amino acids. The V and J ends lost 5 bases and 4 bases, in that order; junction bases with no gene match: 5. Germline lookup yields CDR1 KGHSH and CDR2 LQKENI.

The chain carries TRBV6-1 and TRBJ2-5, with D uncertain. Deletions cut 2 bases from V and 5 bases from J, with 18 bases between. Germline V lookup: CDR1 MNHNS, CDR2 SASEGT. The CDR3 loop spans 16 amino acids. The CDR3 loop reads CASSESVASSRETQYF. The DNA of the CDR3 is TGTGCCAGCAGTGAAAGTGTTGCCTCGTCCAGGGAGACCCAGTACTTC.

The genes are TRBV9 and TRBJ2-5; D perhaps matches TRBD1 (5 bases). CDR1 and CDR2 (germline): SGDLS, YYNGEE. There are 14 residues in the CDR3. The ends were cut back, 0 bases at V and 4 bases at J, with 10 bases in the middle. CDR3 coding DNA: TGTGCCAGCAGCGTAGAAGGCAGGGTAGAGACCCAGTACTTC. It codes for CASSVEGRVETQYF.

The gene calls are TRBV7-3 and TRBJ2-5, with D possibly being TRBD2 (7 bases). V was shortened by 5 bases and J by 2 bases, with 15 bases between the two germline ends. Germline CDR1 reads SGHTA; CDR2 reads FQGTGA. The CDR3 sequence is 15 residues long. CDR3 in DNA: TGTGCCAGCAGCCCAAACCGGGGGGCACAAGAGACCCAGTACTTC. Its protein product is CASSPNRGAQETQYF.

The gene calls are TRBV7-7 and TRBJ2-2, with D tentatively TRBD1 or TRBD2 (5 bases each). V dropped 6 bases and J dropped 6 bases, with 20 bases sitting between them. Germline CDR1 is SSHAT and CDR2 is FNYEAQ (reference sequence). This CDR3 region has 16 residues. The CDR3 nucleotides read TGTGCCAGCAGTCAATCCGGGGCCCTTTATCCCGGGGAGCTGTTTTTT. It is translated as CASSQSGALYPGELFF.

In its sample, this clone was seen a few times. The gene calls are TRBV9 and TRBJ2-3, with D uncertain. Germline CDR1 is SGDLS and CDR2 is YYNGEE. CDR3 length: 13 amino acids. V was trimmed by 0 bases and J by 3 bases, leaving 5 bases between them. Here the CDR3 reads CASSVDWTDTQYF. In DNA form, the CDR3 reads TGTGCCAGCAGCGTAGATTGGACAGATACGCAGTATTTT.

The chain is built from TRBV19 and TRBJ1-4; D may be TRBD1 (6 bases). CDR1 LNHDA and CDR2 SQIVND come from the germline V gene (reference sequence). The CDR3 is 15 amino acids. Trimming cost V 4 bases and J 5 bases, with 14 bases left between them. The CDR3 nucleotides read TGTGCCAGTAGTAATGTGGTGCAGGGGAATGAAAAACTGTTTTTT. Translated: CASSNVVQGNEKLFF.

The chain employs TRBV28 and TRBJ2-6; D call uncertain. CDR1 MDHEN and CDR2 SYDVKM come from the germline V gene. There are 15 residues in the CDR3. The V and J ends lost 3 bases and 1 base respectively, with 7 bases between them. The CDR3 DNA sequence: TGTGCCAGCAGTTTGTTGGAGTCTGGGGCCAACGTCCTGACTTTC. This encodes CASSLLESGANVLTF.

The chain employs TRBV18 and TRBJ2-3; the D gene is possibly TRBD2 (7 bases). V lost 2 bases and J lost 7, with 16 bases in between. Per germline, CDR1 KGHSH and CDR2 LQKENI. The CDR3 spans 15 residues. CDR3 sequence reads: CASSPTGGLRNTQYF. In DNA form, the CDR3 reads TGTGCCAGCTCACCAACGGGGGGCTTGAGAAATACGCAGTATTTT.

The chain carries TRBV5-1 and TRBJ1-2, with TRBD1 matching over 7 bases. Germline V gene sequence: CDR1 SGHRS, CDR2 YFSETQ. This CDR3 region has 14 residues. V lost 4 bases, J lost 7 bases, and 10 bases stayed unmatched. The CDR3 is CASSTVDRLVGYTF. The DNA for the CDR3 is TGCGCCAGCAGCACCGTGGACAGGTTGGTTGGCTACACCTTC.

The CDR3 DNA is TGTGCCAGCTCTAGGGACAGCATGAACACTGAAGCTTTCTTT. Its protein is CASSRDSMNTEAFF. The V and J genes are TRBV18 and TRBJ1-1, with TRBD1 matching 7 bases. CDR1 and CDR2 (germline): KGHSH, LQKENI. The length of the CDR3 is 14 residues. J lost 0 bases, V lost 6 bases, and 4 bases had no gene match.

The chain has TRBV5-1 and TRBJ1-4; tentatively, D is TRBD1 (6 bases). CDR1 is SGHRS, CDR2 YFSETQ, per germline. V lost 5 bases and J 6 bases, leaving 11 bases between the germline ends. The CDR3 extends over 13 amino acids. The DNA for the CDR3 is TGCGCCAGCAGTGGGGGCGGAGATGAAAAACTGTTTTTT. Translation gives CASSGGGDEKLFF.

There are a few counts of this clone. This chain joins TRBV7-9 and TRBJ1-6; 8 bases align to TRBD1. V trimming: 5 bases; J trimming: 11 bases; junction bases outside the gene matches: 5. The CDR3 spans 13 residues. The germline V gene has CDR1 SEHNR and CDR2 FQNEAQ (reference sequence). This CDR3 reads CASSQGADAPLHF. The CDR3 bases are TGTGCCAGCAGCCAGGGGGCAGACGCACCCCTCCACTTT.

The gene calls are TRBV19 and TRBJ2-5, with D unresolved. The germline V gene encodes CDR1 LNHDA and CDR2 SQIVND (reference sequence). V was pared by 3 bases and J by 5 bases, with 16 bases between. This CDR3 is built from 15 residues. The DNA for the CDR3 is TGTGCCAGTAGTATTTGGACCGACCCTGGGGAGACCCAGTACTTC. Translating gives CASSIWTDPGETQYF.

CDR3 sequence reads: CASSAGRDNEKLFF. CDR3 DNA sequence: TGTGCCAGCAGCGCGGGACGGGATAATGAAAAACTGTTTTTT. The rearrangement joins TRBV7-7 to TRBJ1-4, with D perhaps TRBD1 (5 bases). V was clipped by 5 bases and J by 4 bases, with 11 bases between them. The CDR3 is 14 residues long. The germline gives CDR1 SSHAT, CDR2 FNYEAQ (reference sequence).

This rearrangement joins TRBV18 to TRBJ1-6, with D possibly TRBD1 on 5 matching bases. The V end lost 4 bases, the J end lost 5 bases, and 18 bases lay between the germline ends. From germline, CDR1 is KGHSH and CDR2 LQKENI. The CDR3 sequence is 17 residues long. CDR3 sequence reads: CASSLRGGEANNSPLHF. The CDR3 DNA sequence: TGTGCCAGCTCACTTCGGGGGGGAGAGGCGAATAATTCACCCCTCCACTTT.

V usage is TRBV20-1 and J usage is TRBJ2-5, with TRBD2 matching over 7 bases. V shed 2 bases and J 10 bases; nucleotides not matched to a gene: 1. Germline-derived CDR1 and CDR2 are DFQATT and SNEGSKA (reference sequence). The CDR3 is 10 residues long. DNA for the CDR3: TGCAGTGCTAGACGGACTAGCCAGTACTTC. Amino acid sequence: CSARRTSQYF.

DNA for the CDR3: TGTGCCAGCAGTTTATCCGGAACTAATGAAAAACTGTTTTTT. As protein: CASSLSGTNEKLFF. The chain uses TRBV28 and TRBJ1-4; D remains unclear. Trimming left V 1 base short and J 1 base short, with 4 bases between. Germline CDR1 and CDR2: MDHEN and SYDVKM. CDR3 length equals 14 residues.

The chain carries TRBV5-4 and TRBJ2-2; weak D call: TRBD2 (5 bases). The CDR3 is 15 residues long. The germline V and J ends were trimmed by 2 bases and 0 bases, with 8 bases remaining between them. Germline V gene lookup returns CDR1 SGHNT and CDR2 YYREEE (reference sequence). CDR3 DNA: TGTGCCAGCAGCTTCTACGGGGCGAACACCGGGGAGCTGTTTTTT. This sequence encodes CASSFYGANTGELFF.

The chain combines TRBV19 with TRBJ2-7, with 7 bases lining up with TRBD1. The CDR3 is made up of 14 amino acids. Looked up from germline, CDR1 is LNHDA and CDR2 is SQIVND (reference sequence). Trimming at V came to 3 bases and at J to 3 bases, leaving 5 bases not matched to a gene. CDR3 bases: TGTGCCAGTAGTATTTTCGCAGGGGGCTACGAGCAGTACTTC. It yields the protein CASSIFAGGYEQYF.

This chain connects TRBV18 to TRBJ1-4; D remains unclear. The V gene's germline CDR1 is KGHSH and CDR2 LQKENI. The CDR3 runs 15 residues. Trimming removed 3 bases from V and 0 bases from J, with 8 bases in between. CDR3 loop: CASSPTAATNEKLFF. The CDR3 DNA is TGTGCCAGCTCACCGACGGCCGCAACTAATGAAAAACTGTTTTTT.